This T cell receptor beta chain derives from a study of cytomegalovirus exposure and HLA in healthy donors. General observations from the study: Most TCR sequences showed up rarely, but some public TCRs showed up in many donors. Previous analysis showed most TCR beta V segments were productive about 90% or about 30% of the time. Specificity for CMV antigens was confirmed in vitro for a few of the CMV-associated chains.

Comment on this clone: Its target is unknown.

The J segment lost 6 bases and the V segment lost 0 bases, leaving 6 bases of the junction unmatched. Germline lookup yields CDR1 SGHRS and CDR2 YFSETQ. The CDR3 length is 15 residues. 60 Vbeta and 13 Jbeta primers were used in PCR. Clones were read by immunoSEQ multiplex PCR, and TCRdb kept only the in-frame ones, dropping some. The data show roughly 140,000 clones, about 80% seen once. The chain links TRBV5-1 to TRBJ2-1; 7 bases map to TRBD2. Sequencing input: PBMCs. This TCR derives from a man aged 40-50 years in good health and CMV-seronegative. Written as DNA, the CDR3 is TGCGCCAGCAGCTTGGAGGGGAGCGGGGTCAATGAGCAGTTCTTC. Its protein product is CASSLEGSGVNEQFF.